This entry concerns a single TCR beta chain. What it binds is not known. Data came from immunoSEQ multiplex PCR; TCRdb stores just in-frame clones and leaves some out. The sample consists of approximately 170,000 clones, roughly 80% of them appearing once. The data derive from a study of cytomegalovirus exposure and HLA in healthy donors. Broader study findings: Specific recognition of CMV antigens was confirmed in vitro for a few chains (all CMV-associated). The listing of 150 to 200 TCR beta chains classed them as cytomegalovirus-associated. Most TCR sequences proved rare, with some public TCRs found in many donors.

CDR1 is SGHRS, CDR2 YFSETQ, per germline. Losses at the gene ends were 0 bases for V and 2 bases for J; bases not matched to a gene: 6. This CDR3 contains 18 residues. The genes are TRBV5-1 and TRBJ2-5, with 14 bases fitting TRBD2. Sequenced material: PBMCs. The TCR sequence derives from a young man in good health and CMV-seropositive. CDR3 region: CASSLGRLAGGRQETQYF. The CDR3 nucleotides are TGCGCCAGCAGCTTGGGTAGACTAGCGGGGGGGCGGCAAGAGACCCAGTACTTC. Together with reference TRBV5-1 and TRBJ2-5, the CDR3 gives the full variable domain: KAGVTQTPRYLIKTRGQQVTLSCSPISGHRSVSWYQQTPGQGLQFLFEYFSETQRNKGNFPGRFSGRQFSNSRSEMNVSTLELGDSALYLCASSLGRLAGGRQETQYFGPGTRLLVL.